The following is a T cell receptor (beta chain) sequence with its context. There is no known antigen for this receptor. No clone much larger than this one lies a single base away; base qualities are absent. High-throughput TCR beta sequencing profiled peripheral blood CD8+ and CD4+ T cells from healthy donors, Susac syndrome patients and multiple sclerosis patients. The Susac syndrome patients fulfilled recently defined diagnostic criteria for definite or probable disease. Bulk CD8+ and CD4+ T cells were purified by magnetic negative isolation, whereas CD8+ TEMRA cells were enriched by FACS. Blood was drawn into EDTA tubes, processed within 24 hours, and PBMCs were isolated by density gradient centrifugation. PBMCs destined for TCR sequencing were cryopreserved in liquid nitrogen and later thawed in a 37 °C water bath. Purity of sorted or isolated CD4+, CD8+ and CD8+ TEMRA cells was at least 90%.

The sample belongs to a study of CD8 T cells in Susac syndrome (dated by TCRdb to about 2019). In terms of the full investigation: Of the Susac syndrome patients who were sequenced, five or six had clinically active disease and roughly eight were in clinical remission. At blood withdrawal, Susac syndrome patients were therapy-naive, treated with corticosteroids (with IVIg additionally given to some), or treated with IVIg alone. Repertoire sequencing was used to test whether CD8+ T cell activation and differentiation in Susac syndrome was antigen driven. Results and caveats for the whole study, not just this receptor: The number of individuals in the TCR sequencing and HLA analysis was acknowledged as relatively small. No clonal expansion was detected in the CD4+ T cell repertoire of Susac syndrome patients.

CDR1 SGHAT and CDR2 FQNNGV were looked up in the germline V gene. For this chain, trimming is 5 bases at the V end and 3 bases at the J end, and the number of junction bases without a gene match is 6. The cysteine opens and the phenylalanine closes a CDR3 of 15 amino acids. This entry keeps only the CDR3 DNA: 45 bases, framed from base 1. RNA was extracted using the RNeasy kit, and about 0.5 to 1 microgram was reverse transcribed with random hexamers. The immunoSEQ multiplex PCR assay, covering 54 Vbeta and 13 Jbeta segments, was used to amplify TCR beta CDR3 regions. Bias from PCR amplification was corrected by using a synthetic template baseline for primer optimization and for computational correction. Per the source publication's procedure: Reads were annotated to V, D and J genes according to IMGT and were analyzed with immunoSEQ Analyzer, with only productive sequences retained. To calculate clonality, Shannon entropy was normalized by log2 of the number of productive unique sequences and then subtracted from one. For each patient and control, public and private clones were evaluated among the 100 most prevalent clones. Clones were defined as Susac-specific if absent from the healthy and MS cohorts, from approximately 1,100 published viral clones and from other ImmuneACCESS disease sequences. TCRdb reran the public reads through fastp at Q25 and MiXCR, keeping productive beta chains. Each CDR3 protein appears once, grouped with its most common genes and DNA. V and J calls and clone size were set by TCRdb, not the authors. Counted in this sample were about 140,000 distinct CDR3 sequences; over 90% of them appeared once. The ten most abundant clones make up 0.13% to 0.15% of the sample.

The sequence was obtained from a human donor with Susac syndrome. The sequencing sample was made of CD4+ T cells from PBMCs. This sequence uses TRBV11-2 and TRBJ2-7; 11 central bases correspond to TRBD2. CDR3 sequence: CASSTGTSGVYEQYF. The sequenced DNA is TGTGCCAGCAGCACTGGGACTAGCGGAGTCTACGAGCAGTACTTC.